This TCR beta chain was retrieved from a study of blood T cell repertoires in COVID-19. Produced via immunoSEQ multiplex PCR; TCRdb's table is partial and in-frame only. The sample includes 130,000 or so clones, 84% seen only once; the top ten take around 4.2%. Those who participated ranged in age from 18 to 89 years and resided in 20 to 30 US areas. Germline-derived CDR1 and CDR2 are SGHNT and YYREEE (reference sequence). J gave up 3 bases and V 2 bases, and 2 bases lay outside the gene matches. The CDR3 sequence is 15 residues long. V is TRBV5-4 and J is TRBJ2-1; TRBD2 matches 10 bases. Sequencing was carried out using PBMCs or T cells enriched from blood (not recorded which). The clonotype was recovered from a woman aged 25 to 39 who had recovered from COVID-19. CDR3 amino acids: CASSFPSGSYNEQFF. Written as DNA, the CDR3 is TGTGCCAGCAGCTTCCCTAGCGGGAGCTACAATGAGCAGTTCTTC. The full variable domain, its missing parts supplied by reference TRBV5-4 and TRBJ2-1, is ETGVTQSPTHLIKTRGQQVTLRCSSQSGHNTVSWYQQALGQGPQFIFQYYREEENGRGNFPPRFSGLQFPNYSSELNVNALELDDSALYLCASSFPSGSYNEQFFGPGTRLTVL.